The entry below gives a single T cell receptor (beta chain) sequence along with its context. Its target antigen remains unknown. No quality values exist for individual bases; no much larger clone is one base distant. The germline V gene (reference sequence) gives CDR1 as MNHEY and CDR2 as SMNVEV. V loses 5 bases of germline sequence and J loses 10 bases, and the interval between the two ends is 15 bases. Reading from cysteine to phenylalanine, the CDR3 counts 12 amino acids. The CDR3 DNA has 36 bases and is translated from base 1. The library was made by the immunoSEQ multiplex PCR assay. RNA was extracted from all samples and reverse transcribed into cDNA as template for TCR sequencing. SuperScript III was used for first-strand cDNA synthesis, primed with a 2:1 mix of oligo-dT and random hexamers. A synthetic immune receptor repertoire was used to measure amplification bias, and any remaining bias was corrected computationally. On the authors' methods: After raw reads were preprocessed to remove errors, the CDR3 was defined following IMGT conventions as running from the conserved cysteine to phenylalanine. Clonality was calculated as 1 minus Shannon entropy normalized by log2 of the number of productive unique TCRs. CD4 or CD8 identity of scalp clones was inferred by cross-referencing scalp TCRbeta sequences with sorted blood CD4 and CD8 repertoires. In TCRdb, the immuneACCESS table is reduced to in-frame sequences with V and J assigned. These tables do not hold every clone; where another copy was compared, an unresolved V gene accounts for under half, and the others remain unexplained. The D gene and trimming were derived from the DNA, and the V and J assignments and clone size from that table. The sample table holds 200,000 or so clones, of which roughly 50% were seen once. Clones ranked in the top ten supply 4.5% to 6% of the sample.

The data were taken from a study of CD8+ T cells in alopecia areata (dated by TCRdb to the late 2010s). Study-wide context: Treated patients were enrolled in an open-label pilot trial of oral tofacitinib, 5 to 10 mg twice daily, for moderate-to-severe alopecia areata. Biopsies were taken from tofacitinib-treated patients at baseline and at 4 and 24 weeks of treatment, and a later scalp biopsy was taken in several of the tofacitinib-treated patients. Scalp clonality was compared among normal scalp (n=4), patchy alopecia areata scalp (n=8), and alopecia totalis/universalis scalp (n=8). RNA came from the PAXgene miRNA kit for fixed scalp, the miRNeasy kit for PBMCs, and the RNeasy kit for mouse skin. Patients stayed on tofacitinib for 6 to 18 months and then had 6 months of follow-up off drug so that delayed response and recurrence could be assessed. Human TCRbeta sequencing covered scalp tissue and sorted CD4+ and CD8+ peripheral blood T cells from patchy and totalis/universalis alopecia areata patients and healthy controls. High-throughput TCRbeta sequencing was used to examine T cell clonal expansion in alopecia areata in both the C3H/HeJ mouse model and human patients. TCRbeta CDR3 regions were amplified by immunoSEQ multiplex PCR with 35 Vbeta forward and 13 Jbeta reverse primers. For the treated patients, the SALT score, which quantifies what percentage of scalp surface area is affected, served as the measure of disease severity.

Overall study results and their limits: Tofacitinib significantly lowered scalp clonality and the number of expanded CD8+ clones among the top 100 scalp clones. Lesional scalp, especially in alopecia totalis/universalis, showed higher clonality and more expanded CD8+ clones than normal scalp, suggesting antigenic drive. Scalp TCR repertoire analysis is complicated because resident alphabeta T cells in normal human skin are also sequenced, whereas mouse skin is dominated by gammadelta T cells. Shared TCR sequences between patients were less evident than in mice, which may be partly attributable to HLA diversity in the patient population. Many expanded lesional clones persisted in scalp and blood during tofacitinib treatment, which may partly explain relapse after stopping treatment. Because the treated cohort was small and included a single nonresponder, larger studies are needed to assess links between baseline CD8+ expansion and response.

According to the study, the label for this sample's time point signals: less than 25 weeks on oral tofacitinib. The sample's treatment or condition label, decoded: oral pan-JAK inhibitor, 5-10 mg twice daily. Peripheral blood and lesional scalp punch biopsies were obtained from patients with alopecia areata. PBMCs were isolated by density centrifugation and stained for CD3, CD4 and CD8, after which CD4+ and CD8+ T cells were sorted on a FACSAria. The V and J genes are TRBV27 and TRBJ2-7; matching of 5 bases hints at TRBD2 as the D gene. This clonotype was obtained from a human donor with alopecia areata. This material consisted of CD4+ T cells sorted from blood, taken at week 24, from a patient treated with tofacitinib. The CDR3 region reads CASSAPGVAQYF. The bases are TGTGCCAGCAGTGCCCCCGGGGTGGCTCAGTACTTC.